The present entry profiles one T cell receptor beta chain with its context. The source of the sample is a study of blood T cells in healthy people across ages. The second PCR ran about 6 to 11 cycles with a sample-barcoded 5' primer and J-beta primers. Sequencing recovered at least 3 million CDR3-containing paired-end reads from each sample. TCRdb redid the calling of the 5' RACE reads with MiXCR, one entry per CDR3 protein. The sample lists 1.5 million to 2 million distinct CDR3 sequences; approximately 28% were seen once. In germline, CDR1 is SGHTA, CDR2 FQGNSA. The V and J ends lost 1 base and 3 bases, in that order; junction bases with no gene match: 8. This CDR3 has 17 residues.

Source material: blood. The sequence was obtained from a woman aged 30 to 39 in good health. V is TRBV7-2 and J is TRBJ2-5; 10 positions agree with TRBD2. The CDR3 DNA reads TGTGCCAGCAGCTTAGGCCCCCCTAGCGGGAGAAAAGAGACCCAGTACTTC. Translated: CASSLGPPSGRKETQYF.